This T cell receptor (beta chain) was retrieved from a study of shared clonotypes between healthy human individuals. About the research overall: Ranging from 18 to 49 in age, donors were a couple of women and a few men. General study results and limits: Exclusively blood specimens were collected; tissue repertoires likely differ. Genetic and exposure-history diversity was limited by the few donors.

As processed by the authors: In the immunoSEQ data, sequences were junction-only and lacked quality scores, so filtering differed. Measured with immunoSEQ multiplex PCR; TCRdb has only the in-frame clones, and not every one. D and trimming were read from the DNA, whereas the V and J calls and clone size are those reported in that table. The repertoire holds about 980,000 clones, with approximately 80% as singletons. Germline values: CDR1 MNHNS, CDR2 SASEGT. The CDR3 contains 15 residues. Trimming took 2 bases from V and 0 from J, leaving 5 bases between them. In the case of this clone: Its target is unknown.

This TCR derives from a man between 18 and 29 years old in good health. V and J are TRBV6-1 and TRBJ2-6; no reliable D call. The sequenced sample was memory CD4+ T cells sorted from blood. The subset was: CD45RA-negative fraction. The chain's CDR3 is CASSEPHSGANVLTF. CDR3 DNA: TGTGCCAGCAGTGAACCCCACTCTGGGGCCAACGTCCTGACTTTC.